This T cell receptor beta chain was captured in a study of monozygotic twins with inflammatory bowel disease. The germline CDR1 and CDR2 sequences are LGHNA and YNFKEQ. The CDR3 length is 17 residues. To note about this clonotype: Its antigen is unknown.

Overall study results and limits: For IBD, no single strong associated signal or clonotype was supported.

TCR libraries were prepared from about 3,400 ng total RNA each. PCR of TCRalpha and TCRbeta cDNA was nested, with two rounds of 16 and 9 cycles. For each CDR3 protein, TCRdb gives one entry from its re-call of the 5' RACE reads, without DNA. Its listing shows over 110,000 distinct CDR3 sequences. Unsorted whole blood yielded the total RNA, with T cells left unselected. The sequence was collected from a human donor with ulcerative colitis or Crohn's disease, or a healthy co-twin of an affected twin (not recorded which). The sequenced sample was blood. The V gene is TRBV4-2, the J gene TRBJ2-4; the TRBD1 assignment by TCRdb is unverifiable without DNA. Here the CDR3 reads CASSQDSRDVAKNIQYF.